This is a list of T cell receptor beta chains from one sample in a study of blood T cell repertoires in COVID-19. Data came from immunoSEQ multiplex PCR; TCRdb stores just in-frame clones and leaves some out. This sample has 150,000 to 200,000 clones, with 84% found just once. Sequencing input: peripheral blood. The source of these receptors is a woman aged 80 or older with COVID-19, enrolled during active disease. Both conserved end residues are part of each CDR3. The D gene is left open where the match is weak. Only some rows state a clone size, as once, few, many or a class for expanded clones.

abundance	v_gene	j_gene	d_gene	CDR3aa	CDR3nt
-	TRBV29-1	TRBJ2-1	TRBD1	CSVEGGQGTYNEQFF	TGCAGCGTTGAAGGAGGACAGGGCACCTACAATGAGCAGTTCTTC
-	TRBV28	TRBJ2-1	TRBD2	CASSFGSGRLFENEQFF	TGTGCCAGCAGTTTTGGTAGCGGGAGATTATTTGAGAATGAGCAGTTCTTC
-	TRBV5-5	TRBJ1-2	TRBD1	CASSSDRVIGYTF	TGTGCCAGCAGCTCGGACAGGGTAATTGGCTACACCTTC
-	TRBV3-1/TRBV3-2	TRBJ2-2	TRBD1	CASRGRGQGGLVEELFF	TGTGCCAGCAGGGGAAGGGGACAGGGGGGACTAGTGGAGGAGCTGTTTTTT
-	TRBV7-2	TRBJ2-3	-	CASSLMGGSSTDTQYF	TGTGCCAGCAGCTTAATGGGCGGGTCTAGCACAGATACGCAGTATTTT
-	TRBV6-1	TRBJ2-7	-	CASSDLRGLSNEQYF	TGTGCCAGCAGTGATCTGAGGGGACTCTCCAACGAGCAGTACTTC
-	TRBV11-2	TRBJ1-2	-	CASSPGGQDYGYTF	TGTGCCAGCAGCCCCGGGGGGCAAGACTATGGCTACACCTTC
-	TRBV4-3	TRBJ2-7	TRBD2	CASSRAGDSYEQYF	TGCGCCAGCAGCCGCGCGGGGGACTCCTACGAGCAGTACTTC
once	TRBV29-1	TRBJ2-1	-	CSVEESLGTWAINEQFF	TGCAGCGTTGAAGAGAGCCTCGGGACATGGGCTATCAATGAGCAGTTCTTC
-	TRBV28	TRBJ2-7	-	CASNFRGSTSYEQYF	TGTGCCAGCAATTTTCGAGGGTCGACGTCCTACGAGCAGTACTTC
-	TRBV5-1	TRBJ1-2	TRBD1	CASSLRGQGTPFDYGYTF	TGCGCCAGCAGCTTGAGGGGACAGGGCACGCCTTTTGACTATGGCTACACCTTC
-	TRBV9	TRBJ1-2	-	CASSVDQGLDYGYTF	TGTGCCAGCAGCGTAGATCAGGGGCTCGACTATGGCTACACCTTC
-	TRBV2	TRBJ1-5	-	CASSLGPMSQHF	TGTGCCAGCAGTCTTGGGCCCATGTCCCAGCATTTT
-	TRBV7-8	TRBJ1-1	-	CASSRTMRAFF	TGTGCCAGCAGCCGAACAATGCGGGCTTTCTTT
-	TRBV19	TRBJ1-5	TRBD1	CASSMWTGMGNQPQHF	TGTGCCAGTAGTATGTGGACAGGGATGGGCAATCAGCCCCAGCATTTT
-	TRBV7-3	TRBJ1-1	-	CASSLTLGTEAFF	TGTGCCAGCAGCTTGACTTTAGGAACTGAAGCTTTCTTT
once	TRBV29-1	TRBJ1-2	-	CSAEAAYGYTF	TGCAGCGCCGAGGCCGCCTATGGCTACACCTTC
-	TRBV3-1/TRBV3-2	TRBJ1-4	-	CASSSFGGGNEKLFF	TGTGCCAGCAGCTCGTTTGGGGGGGGTAATGAAAAACTGTTTTTT
few	TRBV7-8	TRBJ2-3	TRBD2	CASSSLAGGADTQYF	TGTGCCAGCAGCTCGCTAGCGGGAGGGGCAGATACGCAGTATTTT
-	TRBV6-6	TRBJ2-5	-	CASRSALEETQYF	TGTGCCAGCAGGAGCGCTCTGGAGGAGACCCAGTACTTC
-	TRBV7-2	TRBJ1-2	-	CASSYADSYNYGYTF	TGTGCCAGCAGCTATGCTGACAGTTACAACTATGGCTACACCTTC
-	TRBV28	TRBJ2-7	TRBD1	CASSSLPTGDHEQYF	TGTGCCAGCAGTTCCCTACCGACAGGGGACCACGAGCAGTACTTC
-	TRBV23-1	TRBJ1-1	-	CASLPAEVNTEAFF	TGCGCCAGCCTACCGGCGGAGGTGAACACTGAAGCTTTCTTT
-	TRBV9	TRBJ2-7	-	CASSPAPTVSYEQYF	TGTGCCAGCAGCCCCGCCCCGACAGTCTCCTACGAGCAGTACTTC
-	TRBV5-1	TRBJ2-2	-	CASSPDIGNTGELFF	TGCGCCAGCAGCCCAGACATCGGAAACACCGGGGAGCTGTTTTTT
-	TRBV28	TRBJ2-5	TRBD2	CASSLTSGRGETQYF	TGTGCCAGCAGTTTGACTAGCGGGAGAGGGGAGACCCAGTACTTC
-	TRBV5-1	TRBJ2-2	TRBD2	CASSSLAGGNTGELFF	TGCGCCAGCAGCTCCCTAGCGGGTGGGAACACCGGGGAGCTGTTTTTT
few	TRBV27	TRBJ2-7	-	CASSFYRVGDEQYF	TGTGCCAGCAGTTTCTACAGGGTCGGGGACGAGCAGTACTTC
-	TRBV5-1	TRBJ1-6	TRBD1	CASSPEKWGGQGRSNSPLHF	TGCGCCAGCAGCCCCGAAAAGTGGGGGGGACAGGGAAGAAGTAATTCACCCCTCCACTTT
-	TRBV12-5	TRBJ1-5	TRBD1	CASGPGQGLNQPQHF	TGTGCTAGTGGTCCCGGACAGGGTTTAAATCAGCCCCAGCATTTT
-	TRBV18	TRBJ1-6	-	CASSPLDSSVPLHF	TGTGCCAGCTCACCACTAGACTCCTCGGTACCCCTCCACTTT
-	TRBV19	TRBJ1-5	-	CASSGQSNQPQHF	TGTGCCAGTAGTGGGCAGAGCAATCAGCCCCAGCATTTT
-	TRBV7-8	TRBJ1-4	-	CASSLGGPVDEKLFF	TGTGCCAGCAGCTTAGGGGGGCCTGTGGATGAAAAACTGTTTTTT
-	TRBV30	TRBJ2-3	-	CAWSGARESTDTQYF	TGTGCCTGGAGTGGGGCAAGAGAGAGCACAGATACGCAGTATTTT
-	TRBV3-1/TRBV3-2	TRBJ2-7	-	CASSQGDFSYEQYF	TGTGCCAGCAGCCAAGGGGACTTCTCCTACGAGCAGTACTTC
-	TRBV6-5	TRBJ2-7	-	CASNPRRGLVYEQYF	TGTGCCAGCAATCCCCGGAGGGGGCTCGTCTACGAGCAGTACTTC
-	TRBV7-9	TRBJ2-5	TRBD1	CASSAGTGSRQETQYF	TGTGCCAGCAGCGCGGGGACAGGGAGTCGCCAAGAGACCCAGTACTTC
many	TRBV19	TRBJ2-7	TRBD1	CASSMGGQGTYEQYF	TGTGCCAGTAGTATGGGGGGACAGGGGACCTACGAGCAGTACTTC
-	TRBV2	TRBJ2-7	TRBD1	CASVEHDRASYEQYF	TGTGCCAGCGTAGAGCATGACAGGGCCTCCTACGAGCAGTACTTC
-	TRBV2	TRBJ1-2	-	CASTEDPYFGYGYTF	TGTGCCAGCACCGAAGATCCCTACTTCGGCTATGGCTACACCTTC
-	TRBV9	TRBJ2-3	-	CASSVGGGTQYF	TGTGCCAGCAGCGTCGGCGGGGGCACGCAGTATTTT
-	TRBV14	TRBJ2-5	TRBD1	CASSQSRTGTGRETQYF	TGTGCCAGCAGCCAGTCGCGAACCGGGACAGGGAGGGAGACCCAGTACTTC
once	TRBV7-3	TRBJ2-5	TRBD2	CASSSRLAGGPETQYF	TGTGCCAGCAGCTCCAGACTAGCGGGGGGGCCAGAGACCCAGTACTTC
-	TRBV6-1	TRBJ1-5	-	CASSDQGYNQPQHF	TGTGCCAGCAGTGACCAGGGCTACAATCAGCCCCAGCATTTT
-	TRBV18	TRBJ1-5	TRBD1	CASSPLTGGGGQHF	TGTGCCAGCTCACCCCTGACAGGGGGCGGAGGCCAGCATTTT
-	TRBV28	TRBJ1-4	-	CASSPPGIDNEKLFF	TGTGCCAGCAGTCCCCCGGGGATCGATAATGAAAAACTGTTTTTT
once	TRBV30	TRBJ2-5	TRBD2	CAWSVGTTEIGTQYF	TGTGCCTGGAGTGTTGGGACTACCGAAATAGGGACCCAGTACTTC
-	TRBV19	TRBJ1-5	-	CASSIGSRTAGQPQHF	TGTGCCAGTAGTATAGGTAGTCGGACAGCTGGTCAGCCCCAGCATTTT
-	TRBV7-9	TRBJ2-7	-	CASSLGLPAYEQYF	TGTGCCAGCAGCTTAGGTCTCCCGGCCTACGAGCAGTACTTC
-	TRBV20-1	TRBJ1-6	-	CSASPGGRNSPLHF	TGCAGTGCTAGTCCCGGAGGCAGGAATTCACCCCTCCACTTT
once	TRBV18	TRBJ1-6	-	CASSPGAASSYNSPLHF	TGTGCCAGCTCACCAGGAGCAGCCAGCTCCTATAATTCACCCCTCCACTTT
-	TRBV20-1	TRBJ2-5	TRBD2	CSASSPVPSGGAGRETQYF	TGCAGTGCTAGTTCCCCGGTACCTAGCGGGGGGGCCGGTCGGGAGACCCAGTACTTC
once	TRBV27	TRBJ1-6	TRBD1	CASSFLTGDSPLHF	TGTGCCAGCAGTTTTTTGACAGGGGATTCACCCCTCCACTTT
-	TRBV3-1/TRBV3-2	TRBJ2-2	TRBD2	CASSRLAGGTGELFF	TGTGCCAGCAGCCGGCTAGCGGGAGGGACCGGGGAGCTGTTTTTT
-	TRBV19	TRBJ2-7	-	CASSRVTGLGEQYF	TGTGCCAGTAGTAGAGTAACAGGGTTAGGCGAGCAGTACTTC
few	TRBV7-9	TRBJ2-7	TRBD1	CASSLAVGTGTYEQYF	TGTGCCAGCAGCTTAGCTGTCGGGACAGGGACCTACGAGCAGTACTTC
-	TRBV4-1	TRBJ2-7	-	CASSQSDGNSIYEQYF	TGCGCCAGCAGCCAATCCGACGGGAACTCCATCTACGAGCAGTACTTC
-	TRBV7-2	TRBJ2-5	TRBD1	CASSSPGQRRETQYF	TGTGCCAGCAGCTCTCCGGGACAGAGGAGGGAGACCCAGTACTTC
-	TRBV7-3	TRBJ2-3	-	CASSSPGVADTQYF	TGTGCCAGCAGCTCCCCCGGGGTCGCAGATACGCAGTATTTT